These 29 T cell receptor beta chains came from one sample sequenced in a study of technical replicates of blood from several donors. Method: immunoSEQ multiplex PCR; TCRdb's copy keeps in-frame clones and lacks some. Of about 93,000 clones listed, roughly 96% are singletons. Sequencing input: T cells isolated from PBMCs. The receptor set was obtained from a human donor in good health.

This chain uses TRBV30 with TRBJ2-1; D is ambiguous. Germline V lookup: CDR1 GTSNPN, CDR2 SVGIG (reference sequence). V was trimmed by 3 bases and J by 7 bases, leaving 4 bases between them. This CDR3 is built from 10 residues. This CDR3 reads CAWSVNEQFF. Here the CDR3 DNA reads TGTGCCTGGAGCGTGAATGAGCAGTTCTTC.

V gene TRBV29-1 combines with J gene TRBJ1-1; 8 positions match TRBD1. CDR1 and CDR2 from the germline V gene are SQVTM and ANQGSEA. The CDR3 loop spans 12 amino acids. The ends lost 1 base at V and 8 bases at J; junction bases unmatched: 3. The CDR3 region is CSVEGDRPEAFF. CDR3 in DNA: TGCAGCGTTGAAGGGGACAGGCCCGAAGCTTTCTTT. The full variable domain, rest sourced from reference TRBV29-1 and TRBJ1-1, is SAVISQKPSRDICQRGTSLTIQCQVDSQVTMMFWYRQQPGQSLTLIATANQGSEATYESGFVIDKFPISRPNLTFSTLTVSNMSPEDSSIYLCSVEGDRPEAFFGQGTRLTVV.

The CDR3 DNA is TGTGCCAGCAGCTTAGCGAAAACAGGCTGGGCCCAGCCCCAGCATTTT. It yields the protein CASSLAKTGWAQPQHF. The chain employs TRBV7-8 and TRBJ1-5, with D tentatively TRBD1 (5 bases). The CDR3 loop spans 16 amino acids. Deletions cut 0 bases from V and 7 bases from J, with 16 bases between. From germline, CDR1 is SGHVS and CDR2 FQNEAQ.

The V and J genes are TRBV7-3 and TRBJ2-7; D perhaps matches TRBD1 (5 bases). V dropped 2 bases and J dropped 3 bases, with 14 bases sitting between them. Germline-derived CDR1 and CDR2 are SGHTA and FQGTGA. The CDR3 length is 15 residues. The CDR3 bases are TGTGCCAGCAGCTTATCCGGTGACAGAGTCTACGAGCAGTACTTC. It encodes CASSLSGDRVYEQYF.

The V call is TRBV5-1, the J call TRBJ1-1, with D possibly TRBD1 on 5 matching bases. Deletions cut 3 bases from V and 1 base from J, with 7 bases between. The CDR3 loop spans 13 amino acids. The germline V gene has CDR1 SGHRS and CDR2 YFSETQ. The CDR3 DNA follows: TGCGCCAGCAGCTGGGACTGGAACACTGAAGCTTTCTTT. This gives the protein CASSWDWNTEAFF.

This clone was counted once. The rearrangement uses TRBV9 and TRBJ1-3; 10 nucleotides match TRBD1. Trimming removed 2 bases from V and 2 bases from J; junction bases left unmatched: 4. The germline V gene encodes CDR1 SGDLS and CDR2 YYNGEE. The CDR3 is 16 residues long. For the CDR3, the DNA is TGTGCCAGCAGCGTTACTGACAGGGGGCCTGGAAACACCATATATTTT. Protein product: CASSVTDRGPGNTIYF.

The chain couples TRBV6-5 to TRBJ2-7; TRBD1 matches 7 bases. There are 16 residues in the CDR3. Germline lookup yields CDR1 MNHEY and CDR2 SVGAGI. Trimming took 0 bases from V and 3 from J; bases not matched to a gene: 8. For the CDR3, the DNA is TGTGCCAGCAGTTACTCCCTGACAGGGACAATCTACGAGCAGTACTTC. Amino acids: CASSYSLTGTIYEQYF.

The chain couples TRBV27 to TRBJ1-1; 7 positions agree with TRBD1. The CDR3 is 15 amino acids. Trimming removed 5 bases from V and 0 bases from J; junction bases left unmatched: 6. CDR1 is MNHEY and CDR2 is SMNVEV in the germline V gene (reference sequence). The DNA for the CDR3 is TGTGCCAGCAGTGGACGGGACAGCATGAACACTGAAGCTTTCTTT. Translated, it gives CASSGRDSMNTEAFF.

The chain links TRBV30 to TRBJ1-1, with TRBD1 as a possible D gene (5 bases). The length of the CDR3 is 11 residues. The germline gives CDR1 GTSNPN, CDR2 SVGIG (reference sequence). Deletions cut 5 bases from V and 5 bases from J, with 9 bases between. The DNA of the CDR3 is TGTGCCTGGGGAAAGGGGACTGAAGCTTTCTTT. This encodes CAWGKGTEAFF.

Here the CDR3 reads CASSGPTQTVYSNQPQHF. CDR3 DNA: TGTGCCAGCAGTGGTCCGACACAGACGGTCTATAGCAATCAGCCCCAGCATTTT. The chain combines TRBV6-1 with TRBJ1-5; D not resolved. The CDR3 runs 18 residues. Trimming cost V 4 bases and J 0 bases, with 19 bases left between them. Germline CDR1 reads MNHNS; CDR2 reads SASEGT.

This clone was seen a single time. This chain links TRBV5-4 with TRBJ1-1, with D possibly TRBD1 on 6 matching bases. The CDR3 is 14 amino acids. V was cut by 3 bases and J by 6 bases, with 15 bases left in between. Germline values: CDR1 SGHNT, CDR2 YYREEE (reference sequence). The CDR3 coding sequence is TGTGCCAGCAGCTCCGACAGGTCATACTCTGAAGCTTTCTTT. It specifies CASSSDRSYSEAFF.

The rearrangement joins TRBV28 to TRBJ1-5; maybe TRBD1 (5 bases). Trimming pared 4 bases from V and 7 bases from J, leaving 8 bases between. Germline CDR1 and CDR2: MDHEN and SYDVKM. The CDR3 sequence is 12 residues long. Written as DNA, the CDR3 is TGTGCCAGCAGTTGGAAGGGGCAGCCCCAGCATTTT. This encodes CASSWKGQPQHF. The variable domain in full, completed from reference TRBV28 and TRBJ1-5, reads DVKVTQSSRYLVKRTGEKVFLECVQDMDHENMFWYRQDPGLGLRLIYFSYDVKMKEKGDIPEGYSVSREKKERFSLILESASTNQTSMYLCASSWKGQPQHFGDGTRLSIL.

The chain joins TRBV27 to TRBJ2-7, with 7 bases aligning to TRBD1. The trim removed 5 bases at V and 2 bases at J, leaving 9 bases unmatched. This CDR3 comprises 15 residues. The germline V gene encodes CDR1 MNHEY and CDR2 SMNVEV (reference sequence). This chain's CDR3 is CASSEQGSGPYEQYF. For the CDR3, the DNA is TGTGCCAGCAGTGAACAGGGGTCGGGGCCCTACGAGCAGTACTTC.

The rearrangement links TRBV28 to TRBJ1-5, with D uncertain. Germline CDR1 is MDHEN and CDR2 is SYDVKM. V was clipped by 7 bases and J by 0 bases, with 10 bases between them. The CDR3 is 14 amino acids. For the CDR3, the DNA is TGTGCCAGCAAGGAGGGCTCTAGCAATCAGCCCCAGCATTTT. It yields the protein CASKEGSSNQPQHF. Together with reference TRBV28 and TRBJ1-5, the CDR3 gives the full variable domain: DVKVTQSSRYLVKRTGEKVFLECVQDMDHENMFWYRQDPGLGLRLIYFSYDVKMKEKGDIPEGYSVSREKKERFSLILESASTNQTSMYLCASKEGSSNQPQHFGDGTRLSIL.

V gene TRBV29-1 combines with J gene TRBJ1-2; 7 nucleotides line up with TRBD1. The germline V gene encodes CDR1 SQVTM and CDR2 ANQGSEA. The CDR3 sequence is 13 residues long. V shed 4 bases and J 7 bases; nucleotides not matched to a gene: 9. CDR3 nucleotides: TGCAGCGTTGCGAGACAGGGAACACGTGGCTACACCTTC. Translation: CSVARQGTRGYTF.

This chain connects TRBV30 to TRBJ1-2; a possible D gene is TRBD1 (6 bases). The CDR3 consists of 14 residues. Trimming took 4 bases from V and 7 from J, leaving 19 bases between them. Germline V lookup: CDR1 GTSNPN, CDR2 SVGIG (reference sequence). The CDR3 sequence: CAWTVTGTLRGYTF. CDR3 nucleotide sequence: TGTGCCTGGACCGTTACCGGGACACTGCGTGGCTACACCTTC.

This clone has only a few counts. This chain uses TRBV19 with TRBJ1-3; D unclear. The length of the CDR3 is 15 residues. Trimming cost V 3 bases and J 1 base, with 10 bases left between them. Germline V gene sequence: CDR1 LNHDA, CDR2 SQIVND (reference sequence). In DNA, the CDR3 is TGTGCCAGTAGTATTGTACCGACTTCTGGAAACACCATATATTTT. As protein: CASSIVPTSGNTIYF.

The chain joins TRBV5-6 to TRBJ1-5; a weak D match, TRBD1 (6 bases). Germline lookup yields CDR1 SGHDT and CDR2 YYEEEE. V dropped 4 bases and J dropped 8 bases, with 13 bases sitting between them. The CDR3 has 13 amino acids. DNA of the CDR3: TGTGCCAGCAGCACCCTCAGGGGTGAGCCCCAGCATTTT. Translation gives CASSTLRGEPQHF.

The chain uses TRBV2 and TRBJ1-2; D gene uncertain. The CDR3 runs to 13 residues. Looked up from germline, CDR1 is SNHLY and CDR2 is FYNNEI. V dropped 4 bases and J dropped 5 bases, with 11 bases sitting between them. CDR3 region: CASSGPLEYGYTF. In DNA, the CDR3 is TGTGCCAGCAGTGGGCCACTAGAATATGGCTACACCTTC.

V and J are TRBV5-1 and TRBJ1-4, with 10 bases aligning to TRBD1. The CDR3 totals 14 residues. V gave up 4 bases and J gave up 8 bases; unmatched junction bases: 5. CDR1 SGHRS and CDR2 YFSETQ come from the germline V gene. The CDR3 sequence is CASSPGTGAEKLFF. The CDR3 bases are TGCGCCAGCAGCCCCGGGACAGGGGCGGAAAAACTGTTTTTT.

The chain carries TRBV5-1 and TRBJ2-7, with D perhaps TRBD1 (8 bases). The CDR3 runs 15 residues. Germline V gene lookup returns CDR1 SGHRS and CDR2 YFSETQ. The V and J ends lost 2 bases and 1 base respectively, with 13 bases between them. DNA of the CDR3: TGCGCCAGCAGCTTTACAGGGGGGGGGTCCTACGAGCAGTACTTC. This encodes CASSFTGGGSYEQYF.

The CDR3 coding sequence is TGTGCCAGCAGTTCCAGGCCCGCCTACGAGCAGTACTTC. Translation gives CASSSRPAYEQYF. The chain couples TRBV27 to TRBJ2-7; unclear D gene. The germline V gene encodes CDR1 MNHEY and CDR2 SMNVEV (reference sequence). The CDR3 has 13 residues. Deletions cut 4 bases from V and 2 bases from J, with 9 bases between.

CDR3: CASSIKAGGWYNEQFF. CDR3 nucleotide sequence: TGTGCCAGTAGTATCAAAGCGGGGGGGTGGTACAATGAGCAGTTCTTC. This rearrangement joins TRBV19 to TRBJ2-1, with 10 nucleotides matching TRBD2. This CDR3 is built from 16 residues. The V and J ends lost 3 bases and 4 bases, in that order; junction bases with no gene match: 6. Germline CDR1 and CDR2: LNHDA and SQIVND (reference sequence).

This rearrangement joins TRBV7-8 to TRBJ2-5; 9 nucleotides align to TRBD1. The CDR3 length is 17 residues. Per germline, CDR1 SGHVS and CDR2 FQNEAQ. The V gene end was trimmed by 2 bases and the J gene end by 3 bases; junction bases not matched to a gene: 10. The CDR3 is CASSLLQGAQNEETQYF. CDR3 in DNA: TGTGCCAGCAGCTTATTACAGGGGGCTCAGAATGAAGAGACCCAGTACTTC.

The CDR3 region has the DNA TGCGCCAGCAGCCAAGAGCTTCGAGACTACGAGCAGTACTTC. It yields the protein CASSQELRDYEQYF. The J gene is TRBJ2-7, the V gene TRBV4-1; D is unresolved. Looked up from germline, CDR1 is MGHRA and CDR2 is YSYEKL. The CDR3 is 14 amino acids. Trimming cost V 0 bases and J 3 bases, with 9 bases left between them.

The gene calls are TRBV5-1 and TRBJ2-7; 7 bases are shared with TRBD1. Per germline, CDR1 SGHRS and CDR2 YFSETQ. The CDR3 runs to 16 residues. Trimming removed 3 bases from V and 0 bases from J; junction bases left unmatched: 9. This CDR3 is CASSSGQAEPSYEQYF. The DNA of the CDR3 is TGCGCCAGCAGCTCTGGACAGGCTGAACCCTCCTACGAGCAGTACTTC.

The chain is built from TRBV6-1 and TRBJ2-1, with 9 bases fitting TRBD1. Looked up from germline, CDR1 is MNHNS and CDR2 is SASEGT. This CDR3 has 15 residues. J lost 3 bases, V lost 10 bases, and 10 bases had no gene match. CDR3 in DNA: TGTGCCACCCTCACCGGGACAGGGCTCTACAATGAGCAGTTCTTC. This codes for CATLTGTGLYNEQFF.

The chain uses TRBV7-9 and TRBJ1-6, with a weak D call TRBD1 (6 bases). Germline V gene lookup returns CDR1 SEHNR and CDR2 FQNEAQ (reference sequence). Trimming removed 5 bases at V and 0 bases at J, with 11 bases between. CDR3 length: 16 residues. CDR3 nucleotide sequence: TGTGCCAGCAGCGCCGGACAGAGCTCCTATAATTCACCCCTCCACTTT. Residues: CASSAGQSSYNSPLHF.

The chain joins TRBV27 to TRBJ2-7; 7 bases match TRBD1. CDR1 MNHEY and CDR2 SMNVEV come from the germline V gene (reference sequence). CDR3 length: 16 amino acids. The V and J ends lost 1 base and 5 bases, in that order; junction bases with no gene match: 11. CDR3 DNA sequence: TGTGCCAGCAGTTTATTCCCAACAGGGGCCCCCAACGAGCAGTACTTC. Translating it yields CASSLFPTGAPNEQYF.